These 2 T cell receptor beta chains share one sample of origin, sequenced in a study of T cell responses to AZD1222 COVID-19 vaccine. Profiled with immunoSEQ multiplex PCR; TCRdb holds only in-frame clones, not every one. The repertoire holds 45,000 to 65,000 clones, with about nine tenths as singletons. The specimen was peripheral blood, collected 28 days after the second AZD1222 dose. Receptors originate from an adult who received the AZD1222 COVID-19 vaccine.

The chain joins TRBV21-1 to TRBJ1-5. TRBV21-1 is a recognized pseudogene. The CDR3 loop spans 14 amino acids. CDR3: CASSTPKGNQPQHF. For the CDR3, the DNA is TGTGCCAGCTCGACACCTAAGGGAAATCAGCCCCAGCATTTT.

J is TRBJ2-5 and V is TRBV9; D is perhaps TRBD1 (6 bases). The CDR3 length is 14 residues. Germline V gene data show CDR1 as SGDLS and CDR2 as YYNGEE. The ends were cut back, 6 bases at V and 0 bases at J, with 12 bases in the middle. CDR3 coding DNA: TGTGCCAGCAACCTCGACAGGTACCAAGAGACCCAGTACTTC. Its translation is CASNLDRYQETQYF.